What follows are 25 T cell receptor beta chains derived from one specimen sequenced in a study of T cell repertoires in cytomegalovirus infection. TCRdb passed the reads through MiXCR, listing each CDR3 protein once. The sample lists some 500,000 distinct CDR3 sequences, around two fifths occurring once. Antigens of these TCRs are unknown. Specimen: cultured PBMCs, collected from culture after CMV antigen stimulation. The receptor set was obtained from a human donor in good health (CMV status not recorded). Some clones in this sample may be carry-over from other donors' samples.

This clonotype has a handful of counts. The V gene is TRBV7-8, the J gene TRBJ1-1; tentatively, D is TRBD1 (6 bases). The germline gives CDR1 SGHVS, CDR2 FQNEAQ. Trimming pared 10 bases from V and 0 bases from J, leaving 12 bases between. The CDR3 covers 13 residues. In DNA, the CDR3 is TGTGCCATCGGGGGGGGCATGAACACTGAAGCTTTCTTT. This encodes CAIGGGMNTEAFF.

The V call is TRBV6-2 or TRBV6-3, the J call TRBJ2-3; no reliable D call. The germline V and J ends were trimmed by 6 bases and 9 bases, with 10 bases remaining between them. CDR1 MNHEY and CDR2 SVGEGT come from the germline V gene. The CDR3 is made up of 11 amino acids. The CDR3 spells CASSSFGTQYF. CDR3 nucleotides: TGTGCCAGCAGCTCTTTTGGGACGCAGTATTTT.

The CDR3 region has the DNA TGCAGTGCTGAAACCGGCCGGGACAGGGGTGCCTACGAGCAGTACTTC. It encodes CSAETGRDRGAYEQYF. The chain employs TRBV20-1 and TRBJ2-7; 10 nucleotides line up with TRBD1. This CDR3 is built from 16 residues. J was trimmed by 2 bases and V by 5 bases; bases with no gene match: 12. The germline V gene encodes CDR1 DFQATT and CDR2 SNEGSKA (reference sequence).

This rearrangement joins TRBV20-1 to TRBJ2-3; D uncertain. The CDR3 sequence is 14 residues long. CDR1 and CDR2 from the germline V gene are DFQATT and SNEGSKA (reference sequence). The V and J ends lost 5 bases and 1 base respectively, with 13 bases between them. This CDR3 is CSAPDLQRTDTQYF. The CDR3 region has the DNA TGCAGTGCTCCCGATTTGCAGCGCACAGATACGCAGTATTTT.

This clonotype has a handful of counts. V usage is TRBV14 and J usage is TRBJ1-2, with D uncertain. CDR1 and CDR2 from the germline V gene are SGHDN and FVKESK. Trimming took off 5 bases at V and 5 bases at J, with 18 bases between the two ends. The CDR3 sequence is 15 residues long. CDR3 bases: TGTGCCAGCAGCGACTACCTTAATTTGGGGTATGGCTACACCTTC. Translation gives CASSDYLNLGYGYTF.

V and J are TRBV7-9 and TRBJ1-4, with D possibly matching TRBD1 (5 bases). The V gene's germline CDR1 is SEHNR and CDR2 FQNEAQ (reference sequence). With 4 bases removed from V and 7 bases from J, the gap between germline ends came to 16 bases. The CDR3 extends over 15 amino acids. CDR3 bases: TGTGCCAGCAGCTCGAGGAGGGGCAGAAGTGAAAAACTGTTTTTT. Translation: CASSSRRGRSEKLFF.

The chain has TRBV20-1 and TRBJ1-1, with 8 nucleotides matching TRBD1. The V and J ends lost 0 bases and 4 bases, in that order; junction bases with no gene match: 7. This CDR3 region has 15 residues. The germline V gene has CDR1 DFQATT and CDR2 SNEGSKA (reference sequence). CDR3 region: CSARDQGTGGTEAFF. CDR3 in DNA: TGCAGTGCTAGAGATCAGGGAACAGGGGGCACTGAAGCTTTCTTT.

This clonotype showed up many times. The chain employs TRBV7-2 and TRBJ2-1, with D maybe TRBD2 (6 bases). The CDR3 runs 19 residues. CDR1 is SGHTA and CDR2 is FQGNSA in the germline V gene. Trimming shortened V by 4 bases and J by 2 bases, and 24 bases separated the two germline ends. Written as DNA, the CDR3 is TGTGCCAGCAGCTCCCTACCGGGACTGCCGTTTAAGGCCTACAATGAGCAGTTCTTC. This sequence encodes CASSSLPGLPFKAYNEQFF. The full variable domain, with the rest looked up from reference TRBV7-2 and TRBJ2-1, is GAGVSQSPSNKVTEKGKDVELRCDPISGHTALYWYRQSLGQGLEFLIYFQGNSAPDKSGLPSDRFSAERTGGSVSTLTIQRTQQEDSAVYLCASSSLPGLPFKAYNEQFFGPGTRLTVL.

V gene TRBV7-8 combines with J gene TRBJ2-3; D possibly corresponds to TRBD2 (6 bases). The V end lost 5 bases, the J end lost 1 base, and 16 bases lay between the germline ends. Germline CDR1 reads SGHVS; CDR2 reads FQNEAQ. This CDR3 has 16 residues. CDR3 sequence (DNA): TGTGCCAGCAGCAACCCACGGGGCGGGGGCACAGATACGCAGTATTTT. Its translation is CASSNPRGGGTDTQYF.

The chain combines TRBV12-3 or TRBV12-4 with TRBJ2-2, with 7 positions matching TRBD2. Unmatched junction bases numbered 5, after V lost 6 bases and J lost 4 bases. This CDR3 has 14 amino acids. The CDR3 coding sequence is TGTGCCAGCAGACTAGCGACCTCCACCGGGGAGCTGTTTTTT. Protein sequence: CASRLATSTGELFF.

This clonotype was recorded a few times. The chain has TRBV7-2 and TRBJ1-2, with D uncertain. The germline V gene has CDR1 SGHTA and CDR2 FQGNSA. The CDR3 loop spans 14 amino acids. The germline V and J ends were trimmed by 2 bases and 3 bases, with 10 bases remaining between them. The CDR3: CASSLTQRDYGYTF. CDR3 nucleotides: TGTGCCAGCAGCTTAACCCAGCGAGACTATGGCTACACCTTC.

This chain links TRBV7-2 with TRBJ1-2; the match to TRBD1 covers 8 bases. V lost 5 bases to trimming and J lost 8 bases; unmatched junction nucleotides: 10. Germline assignment: CDR1 SGHTA and CDR2 FQGNSA. This CDR3 spans 14 amino acids. The CDR3 DNA reads as TGTGCCAGCAGCCCGAGACAGGGGTTGAGCGGCTACACCTTC. Its translation: CASSPRQGLSGYTF. Full variable domain (outside the CDR3, taken from reference TRBV7-2 and TRBJ1-2): GAGVSQSPSNKVTEKGKDVELRCDPISGHTALYWYRQSLGQGLEFLIYFQGNSAPDKSGLPSDRFSAERTGGSVSTLTIQRTQQEDSAVYLCASSPRQGLSGYTFGSGTRLTVV.

The genes are TRBV20-1 and TRBJ2-1; 16 nucleotides align to TRBD2. With V trimmed by 1 base and J by 7 bases, 4 bases remained unmatched. Germline-derived CDR1 and CDR2 are DFQATT and SNEGSKA (reference sequence). The CDR3 has 16 amino acids. CDR3 bases: TGCAGTGCTAGAGTGGGACTAGCGGGGGGGGAGAATGAGCAGTTCTTC. Its protein is CSARVGLAGGENEQFF.

This clonotype turned up a few times. This chain uses TRBV12-3 or TRBV12-4 with TRBJ2-4, with D possibly matching TRBD2 (6 bases). The CDR3 covers 14 residues. Trimming removed 5 bases at V and 6 bases at J, with 14 bases between. The CDR3 DNA sequence: TGTGCCAGCAGTCCCCGGCAGGGAGGAAACATTCAGTACTTC. Protein product: CASSPRQGGNIQYF.

The sample holds a few counts of this clonotype. The chain is built from TRBV4-2 and TRBJ2-7; TRBD1 aligns across 7 bases. Germline-derived CDR1 and CDR2 are LGHNA and YNFKEQ. The CDR3 has 14 residues. V lost 4 bases to trimming and J lost 0 bases; unmatched junction nucleotides: 3. The CDR3 loop is CASSRGQSSYEQYF. In DNA form, the CDR3 reads TGTGCCAGCAGCCGGGGACAGAGCTCCTACGAGCAGTACTTC.

The V and J genes are TRBV7-9 and TRBJ2-7; 12 nucleotides align to TRBD2. Germline assignment: CDR1 SEHNR and CDR2 FQNEAQ (reference sequence). The junction had 4 bases not matched to a gene; V was cut back by 5 bases and J by 11 bases. This CDR3 comprises 12 residues. The DNA for the CDR3 is TGTGCCAGCAGCAACCGGACTAGCGGGGAGTACTTC. As protein: CASSNRTSGEYF.

The chain recombines TRBV12-3 or TRBV12-4 with TRBJ1-5; 8 bases align to TRBD1. The ends lost 7 bases at V and 4 bases at J; junction bases unmatched: 6. CDR3 length: 14 amino acids. Here the CDR3 DNA reads TGTGCCAGCAACGACAGGGGAGGGAATCAGCCCCAGCATTTT. Residues: CASNDRGGNQPQHF.

This clonotype was recorded once. The chain employs TRBV11-3 and TRBJ2-3; D perhaps matches TRBD1 (6 bases). CDR1 and CDR2 from the germline V gene are SGHNT and YENEEA. There are 14 residues in the CDR3. Trimming pared 7 bases from V and 4 bases from J, leaving 15 bases between. The CDR3 here is CASNSGDGSDTQYF. CDR3 sequence (DNA): TGTGCCAGCAACTCAGGGGACGGGTCAGATACGCAGTATTTT.

The CDR3 reads CASSVDGIVINEQFF. The CDR3 DNA reads as TGTGCCAGCAGCGTAGATGGAATAGTAATTAATGAGCAGTTCTTC. V is TRBV9 and J is TRBJ2-1; D remains unclear. Germline assignment: CDR1 SGDLS and CDR2 YYNGEE. V was cut by 0 bases and J by 7 bases, with 14 bases left in between. The CDR3 contains 15 residues.

V is TRBV5-1 and J is TRBJ2-2; 8 bases match TRBD2. Per germline, CDR1 SGHRS and CDR2 YFSETQ. V gave up 1 base and J gave up 5 bases; unmatched junction bases: 7. CDR3 length equals 16 residues. This CDR3 reads CASSLSRGGRTGELFF. The CDR3 DNA reads TGCGCCAGCAGCTTGAGCCGGGGGGGCCGAACCGGGGAGCTGTTTTTT.

The gene calls are TRBV7-2 and TRBJ2-7; 13 bases map to TRBD2. This CDR3 is built from 16 residues. Germline-derived CDR1 and CDR2 are SGHTA and FQGNSA. J was trimmed by 4 bases and V by 5 bases; bases with no gene match: 8. CDR3 in DNA: TGTGCCAGCAGCGCCACTAGCGGGAGGGTCCTTTACGAGCAGTACTTC. Translating gives CASSATSGRVLYEQYF.

This clonotype was found a few times. V is TRBV27 and J is TRBJ2-7; D ambiguous. The CDR3 is 13 amino acids. The V gene's germline CDR1 is MNHEY and CDR2 SMNVEV (reference sequence). Trimming removed 2 bases from V and 4 bases from J, with 9 bases in between. For the CDR3, the DNA is TGTGCCAGCAGTTTAAGTAGGTTTTACGAGCAGTACTTC. Its translation: CASSLSRFYEQYF.

This clonotype appeared a few times. This chain uses TRBV7-6 with TRBJ2-7; 8 positions match TRBD1. CDR1 is SGHVS, CDR2 FNYEAQ, per germline. Germline trimming cut 4 bases from V and 5 bases from J; bases unmatched to any gene: 7. CDR3 length: 14 amino acids. CDR3 DNA sequence: TGTGCCAGCAGCTCCTGGACAGGGTTCCACGAGCAGTACTTC. Protein sequence: CASSSWTGFHEQYF.

This clonotype was detected only a few times. V is TRBV6-2 or TRBV6-3 and J is TRBJ1-5; D might be TRBD1 (5 bases). The CDR3 is 15 amino acids. The V gene lost 4 bases and the J gene lost 0 bases, with 10 bases spanning the gap. Germline loops: CDR1 MNHEY, CDR2 SVGEGT. The CDR3: CASSWGRGSNQPQHF. CDR3 in DNA: TGTGCCAGCAGTTGGGGGAGGGGTAGCAATCAGCCCCAGCATTTT.

J is TRBJ1-4 and V is TRBV12-3 or TRBV12-4, with D possibly matching TRBD1 (6 bases). The CDR3 totals 15 residues. Between the trimmed V and J ends, which lost 4 bases and 4 bases, there was a span of 13 bases. This CDR3 reads CASSSQQGINEKLFF. CDR3 in DNA: TGTGCCAGCAGTTCCCAACAGGGTATTAATGAAAAACTGTTTTTT.